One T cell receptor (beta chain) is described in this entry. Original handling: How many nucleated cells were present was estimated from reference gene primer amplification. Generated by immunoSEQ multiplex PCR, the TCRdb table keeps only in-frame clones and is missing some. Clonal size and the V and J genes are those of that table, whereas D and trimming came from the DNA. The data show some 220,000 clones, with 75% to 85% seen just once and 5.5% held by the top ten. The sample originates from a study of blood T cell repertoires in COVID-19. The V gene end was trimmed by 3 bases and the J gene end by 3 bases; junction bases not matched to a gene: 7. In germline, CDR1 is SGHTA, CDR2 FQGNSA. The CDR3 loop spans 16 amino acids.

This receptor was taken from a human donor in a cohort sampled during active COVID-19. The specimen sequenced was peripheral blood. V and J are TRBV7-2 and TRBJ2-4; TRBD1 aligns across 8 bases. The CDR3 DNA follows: TGTGCCAGCAGCTTCTTAGGGACAGGCGGCAAAAACATTCAGTACTTC. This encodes CASSFLGTGGKNIQYF.